This TCR beta chain derives from a study of CXCR3-negative and CXCR3-positive naive CD8 T cells. Study findings and constraints: Both naive subsets had comparably high diversity; memory CD8+ cells much lower. More hydrophobic TRB CDR3s were found in CXCR3-positive naive cells than in CXCR3-negative naive cells. The TRBV-TRBJ usage of naive CXCR3-negative and CXCR3-positive cells was similar, but that of memory cells differed.

The authors made the TRB cDNA libraries by 5' RACE using UMI labels. From its re-call of the 5' RACE reads, TCRdb lists each CDR3 protein once, without DNA. This sample contains about 50,000 distinct CDR3 sequences. Cells that were CD45RO-CCR7+CD27+CD95- constituted naive CD8+ T cells. CDR3 length: 14 residues. With regard to this clonotype: Its antigen is currently unknown.

The sequence was obtained from a human donor in good health. Some clones in this sample may be carry-over from other donors' samples. The specimen sequenced was naive CXCR3+ CD8+ T cells from blood. Subset in this sample: CD45RO-CCR7+CD27+CD95- naive CD8+ T cells expressing CXCR3 (TNR3+). The genes are TRBV12-3 or TRBV12-4 and TRBJ2-5; the D gene TCRdb calls, TRBD2, cannot be checked with no DNA. The CDR3: CASRTGTKEETQYF.